The 30 T cell receptor beta chains reported below all come from one sample, sequenced in a study of blood T cell repertoires in COVID-19. TCRdb keeps only in-frame clones here, not all; method: immunoSEQ multiplex PCR. The profile shows 70,000 to 100,000 clones, 75% of them singletons. Source material: peripheral blood. These receptors were collected from a woman between 45 and 60 years old with acute or convalescent COVID-19.

The V call is TRBV28, the J call TRBJ1-5, with 8 bases fitting TRBD1. The J segment lost 4 bases and the V segment lost 8 bases, leaving 4 bases of the junction unmatched. CDR1 MDHEN and CDR2 SYDVKM come from the germline V gene. This CDR3 has 13 residues. CDR3 loop: CASLGQGNQPQHF. CDR3 DNA sequence: TGTGCCAGCCTTGGACAGGGTAATCAGCCCCAGCATTTT.

V gene TRBV19 combines with J gene TRBJ1-2, with 7 nucleotides matching TRBD1. The germline V gene encodes CDR1 LNHDA and CDR2 SQIVND (reference sequence). The ends lost 6 bases at V and 3 bases at J; junction bases unmatched: 13. The CDR3 is 16 residues long. The CDR3, as DNA: TGTGCCAGTAGGACCTTTACAGGGGATTTTGACTATGGCTACACCTTC. Translation gives CASRTFTGDFDYGYTF. The full variable domain, rest sourced from reference TRBV19 and TRBJ1-2, is DGGITQSPKYLFRKEGQNVTLSCEQNLNHDAMYWYRQDPGQGLRLIYYSQIVNDFQKGDIAEGYSVSREKKESFPLTVTSAQKNPTAFYLCASRTFTGDFDYGYTFGSGTRLTVV.

The chain combines TRBV19 with TRBJ1-5; D call uncertain. Germline CDR1 and CDR2: LNHDA and SQIVND (reference sequence). This CDR3 contains 15 residues. Trimming cost V 5 bases and J 5 bases, with 16 bases left between them. This CDR3 is CASSSEGGGYQPQHF. CDR3 in DNA: TGTGCCAGTAGTTCTGAAGGAGGAGGGTATCAGCCCCAGCATTTT.

The chain couples TRBV24-1 to TRBJ2-7, with D perhaps matching TRBD2 (5 bases). V gave up 4 bases and J gave up 2 bases, with 5 bases separating them. The CDR3 is 12 amino acids. Per the germline V gene, CDR1 is KGHDR and CDR2 is SFDVKD. CDR3 loop: CATSDGTYEQYF. The CDR3 DNA reads as TGTGCCACCAGTGACGGGACCTACGAGCAGTACTTC.

The gene calls are TRBV6-1 and TRBJ1-2; unclear D gene. The ends were cut back, 2 bases at V and 4 bases at J, with 8 bases in the middle. The CDR3 runs to 13 residues. Germline-derived CDR1 and CDR2 are MNHNS and SASEGT. The CDR3 protein is CASSESGPYGYTF. The DNA for the CDR3 is TGTGCCAGCAGTGAATCAGGCCCCTATGGCTACACCTTC.

This clone occurred a few times. This sequence joins TRBV20-1 and TRBJ1-5; no reliable D call. Germline lookup yields CDR1 DFQATT and CDR2 SNEGSKA (reference sequence). The CDR3 runs to 17 residues. The germline V and J ends were trimmed by 3 bases and 2 bases, with 20 bases remaining between them. The CDR3 sequence: CSASGVAGVSGNQPQHF. In DNA, the CDR3 is TGCAGTGCTAGTGGTGTGGCAGGCGTAAGTGGCAATCAGCCCCAGCATTTT.

This chain uses TRBV6-2 or TRBV6-3 with TRBJ1-2; TRBD1 matches at 8 bases. Germline trimming cut 0 bases from V and 2 bases from J; bases unmatched to any gene: 2. CDR3 length: 15 amino acids. CDR1 is MNHEY and CDR2 is SVGEGT in the germline V gene. The CDR3 is CASSYSRTGNYGYTF. CDR3 coding DNA: TGTGCCAGCAGTTACTCCCGGACAGGGAACTATGGCTACACCTTC.

There are a few counts of this clone. The gene calls are TRBV7-8 and TRBJ1-5; the D gene is possibly TRBD1 (6 bases). The germline V gene encodes CDR1 SGHVS and CDR2 FQNEAQ. V lost 6 bases and J 0 bases, leaving 15 bases between the germline ends. There are 16 residues in the CDR3. The CDR3: CASSVGGGASNQPQHF. The CDR3 region has the DNA TGTGCCAGCAGTGTTGGCGGGGGGGCTAGCAATCAGCCCCAGCATTTT.

The chain combines TRBV19 with TRBJ2-5; D is undetermined. The CDR3 loop spans 14 amino acids. CDR1 and CDR2 from the germline V gene are LNHDA and SQIVND (reference sequence). Trimming shortened V by 3 bases and J by 2 bases, and 10 bases separated the two germline ends. CDR3 nucleotides: TGTGCCAGTAGTATTCCCGGTAGTCAAGAGACCCAGTACTTC. Residues: CASSIPGSQETQYF.

The chain couples TRBV7-2 to TRBJ1-5, with D possibly TRBD1 on 5 matching bases. CDR3 length: 15 amino acids. Trimming left V 1 base short and J 6 bases short, with 13 bases between. Germline V lookup: CDR1 SGHTA, CDR2 FQGNSA. This CDR3 reads CASSLGGGVRQPQHF. CDR3 sequence (DNA): TGTGCCAGCAGCTTAGGGGGCGGGGTCCGTCAGCCCCAGCATTTT.

The chain uses TRBV6-4 and TRBJ2-5, with TRBD1 identical over 8 bases. V dropped 6 bases and J dropped 7; count of bases not matched to a gene: 7. This CDR3 spans 13 amino acids. The germline CDR1 and CDR2 sequences are MRHNA and SNTAGT. The CDR3 bases are TGTGCCAGCAGAACAGGGGGATGGGGGACCCAGTACTTC. Its protein is CASRTGGWGTQYF.

This clone was picked up one time. The rearrangement links TRBV4-2 to TRBJ2-3; 10 nucleotides align to TRBD2. There are 16 residues in the CDR3. The germline CDR1 and CDR2 sequences are LGHNA and YNFKEQ. V shed 3 bases and J 5 bases; nucleotides not matched to a gene: 8. DNA of the CDR3: TGTGCCAGCAGCCAGCGGACTAGCGGAACGCTAGATACGCAGTATTTT. This encodes CASSQRTSGTLDTQYF.

This clone was recorded once. The V and J genes are TRBV7-2 and TRBJ2-7, with TRBD1 matching over 8 bases. CDR1 and CDR2 from the germline V gene are SGHTA and FQGNSA. After removal of 5 bases from V and 1 base from J, the junction contained 7 bases not matched to a gene. The CDR3 is 15 residues long. CDR3 residues: CASSQRQGRSYEQYF. The CDR3 nucleotides read TGTGCCAGCAGCCAACGACAGGGGAGGTCCTACGAGCAGTACTTC.

This clone was seen only a few times. The V call is TRBV6-2 or TRBV6-3, the J call TRBJ1-3; D gene unclear. The CDR3 is 12 residues long. Germline lookup yields CDR1 MNHEY and CDR2 SVGEGT. Trimming took 5 bases from V and 8 from J, leaving 10 bases between them. CDR3 coding DNA: TGTGCCAGCAGTCTACGCCCGGACACCATATATTTT. Encoded protein: CASSLRPDTIYF.

The CDR3 loop reads CASSGGDRERNEKLFF. As DNA, the CDR3 is TGTGCCAGCAGCGGGGGGGACAGGGAGAGAAATGAAAAACTGTTTTTT. This chain links TRBV9 with TRBJ1-4; TRBD1 aligns across 9 bases. With 3 bases clipped from V and 5 bases from J, the junction kept 8 bases outside the gene matches. Germline loops: CDR1 SGDLS, CDR2 YYNGEE. The CDR3 sequence is 16 residues long.

The chain recombines TRBV7-9 with TRBJ2-1; 7 positions match TRBD1. The CDR3 sequence is 15 residues long. CDR1 and CDR2 from the germline V gene are SEHNR and FQNEAQ (reference sequence). With 5 bases clipped from V and 0 bases from J, the junction kept 4 bases outside the gene matches. The CDR3 here is CASSPQGSSYNEQFF. Here the CDR3 DNA reads TGTGCCAGCAGCCCACAGGGGAGCTCCTACAATGAGCAGTTCTTC.

Regarding this clone: The identical CDR3 is also encoded by other nucleotide sequences in the sample. V gene TRBV12-3 or TRBV12-4 combines with J gene TRBJ1-2; the D gene is possibly TRBD1 (5 bases). The CDR3 is 13 amino acids. Trimming took 1 base from V and 2 from J, leaving 5 bases between them. The CDR3 protein is CASSLGQNYGYTF. As DNA, the CDR3 is TGTGCCAGCAGTTTAGGACAGAACTATGGCTACACCTTC.

This rearrangement joins TRBV28 to TRBJ1-2; 7 nucleotides align to TRBD1. Germline CDR1 reads MDHEN; CDR2 reads SYDVKM. The CDR3 contains 14 residues. With 3 bases clipped from V and 4 bases from J, the junction kept 5 bases outside the gene matches. The CDR3 reads CASSFQGGLYGYTF. In nucleotides, the CDR3 is TGTGCCAGCAGTTTTCAGGGGGGACTCTATGGCTACACCTTC.

The V and J genes are TRBV28 and TRBJ2-7; D gene uncertain. Germline V gene sequence: CDR1 MDHEN, CDR2 SYDVKM. Trimming took 7 bases from V and 1 from J, leaving 17 bases between them. The CDR3 contains 15 residues. Here the CDR3 DNA reads TGTGCCAGCAACCCCTTCACGGTCGGGTCCTACGAGCAGTACTTC. Its translation: CASNPFTVGSYEQYF.

V and J are TRBV5-6 and TRBJ2-1; 8 bases line up with TRBD2. The trim removed 0 bases at V and 2 bases at J, leaving 7 bases unmatched. There are 17 residues in the CDR3. CDR1 is SGHDT and CDR2 is YYEEEE in the germline V gene. CDR3 amino acids: CASSLGGSGATYNEQFF. The CDR3 nucleotides are TGTGCCAGCAGCTTGGGGGGTAGCGGGGCGACCTACAATGAGCAGTTCTTC.

This chain uses TRBV11-2 with TRBJ2-7; 8 positions agree with TRBD1. The CDR3 is 15 residues long. Losses at the gene ends were 3 bases for V and 3 bases for J; bases not matched to a gene: 7. Germline values: CDR1 SGHAT, CDR2 FQNNGV. CDR3 in DNA: TGTGCCAGCAGCTTTCAGGGGACAGGAGTCTACGAGCAGTACTTC. Translating gives CASSFQGTGVYEQYF.

The chain recombines TRBV28 with TRBJ1-4, with TRBD1 matching over 8 bases. The V gene end was trimmed by 4 bases and the J gene end by 6 bases; junction bases not matched to a gene: 4. The CDR3 covers 14 residues. The germline CDR1 and CDR2 sequences are MDHEN and SYDVKM. The CDR3, as DNA: TGTGCCAGCAGTTCAGGGGGCGAGGATGAAAAACTGTTTTTT. Translated: CASSSGGEDEKLFF.

The chain is built from TRBV28 and TRBJ1-4; D uncertain. V was pared by 6 bases and J by 5 bases, with 7 bases between. The CDR3 has 12 residues. The germline V gene has CDR1 MDHEN and CDR2 SYDVKM. The CDR3 bases are TGTGCCAGCAGCACCCTAAATGAAAAACTGTTTTTT. Translating it yields CASSTLNEKLFF.

This clone was seen ten or more times. V and J are TRBV4-2 and TRBJ2-4, with no clear D. This CDR3 has 14 residues. Looked up from germline, CDR1 is LGHNA and CDR2 is YNFKEQ. Trimming cost V 0 bases and J 9 bases, with 12 bases left between them. The CDR3 region has the DNA TGTGCCAGCAGCCAAGAGGGTAGCATGGGCATTCAGTACTTC. Translation gives CASSQEGSMGIQYF.

The rearrangement links TRBV5-1 to TRBJ1-2; 7 bases map to TRBD1. This CDR3 region has 13 residues. Germline CDR1 is SGHRS and CDR2 is YFSETQ. Trimming cost V 4 bases and J 7 bases; bases outside gene matches: 7. CDR3 residues: CASSTDRVSGYTF. The DNA for the CDR3 is TGCGCCAGCAGCACCGACAGGGTGAGTGGCTACACCTTC.

The chain uses TRBV18 and TRBJ1-6; TRBD1 agrees at 7 bases. This CDR3 region has 16 residues. V dropped 2 bases and J dropped 9; count of bases not matched to a gene: 10. The germline V gene encodes CDR1 KGHSH and CDR2 LQKENI. The CDR3, as DNA: TGTGCCAGCTCACCAGCTGCCGGGACAGTGGCTTCACCCCTCCACTTT. This codes for CASSPAAGTVASPLHF.

The chain joins TRBV9 to TRBJ1-2; TRBD1 matches 9 bases. The CDR3 length is 14 residues. The germline V gene encodes CDR1 SGDLS and CDR2 YYNGEE. V lost 5 bases to trimming and J lost 4 bases; unmatched junction nucleotides: 6. Here the CDR3 DNA reads TGTGCCAGCAGAAGACAGGGGGAGGTCTATGGCTACACCTTC. Translated: CASRRQGEVYGYTF.

This chain uses TRBV12-3 or TRBV12-4 with TRBJ2-1, with D perhaps TRBD1 (5 bases). V was clipped by 5 bases and J by 5 bases, with 7 bases between them. This CDR3 region has 12 residues. CDR3 DNA sequence: TGTGCCAGCAGTCAGACAGACAATGAGCAGTTCTTC. It is translated as CASSQTDNEQFF.

The chain employs TRBV11-3 and TRBJ2-2; weak D call: TRBD1 (6 bases). V was shortened by 6 bases and J by 4 bases, with 15 bases between the two germline ends. This CDR3 contains 15 residues. In germline, CDR1 is SGHNT, CDR2 YENEEA. Written as DNA, the CDR3 is TGTGCCAGCAGTTTCTCAGGGGTTACCACCGGGGAGCTGTTTTTT. Its translation: CASSFSGVTTGELFF.

The CDR3 spells CASSQTGYVDEQYF. The CDR3 DNA follows: TGTGCCAGTAGTCAAACAGGGTATGTCGACGAGCAGTACTTC. This rearrangement joins TRBV19 to TRBJ2-7; D perhaps matches TRBD1 (6 bases). V lost 5 bases to trimming and J lost 5 bases, with 16 bases between them. CDR3 length equals 14 residues. Germline CDR1 and CDR2: LNHDA and SQIVND (reference sequence).